The clone carrying this T cell receptor (beta chain) was seen at least ten times. Its matching antigen is unknown. The CDR3 sequence is 15 residues long. Germline loops: CDR1 GTSNPN, CDR2 SVGIG (reference sequence). The germline V and J ends were trimmed by 0 bases and 2 bases, with 11 bases remaining between them. This sample was included in a study of T cells after yellow fever vaccination. Notes on the study in general: A large majority of primary-vaccination clones showed up again after the booster (96% CD4, 88% CD8).

TCRdb re-analysed the 5' RACE reads in MiXCR, keeping a single row per CDR3 protein. The repertoire has a few hundred thousand distinct CDR3 sequences, roughly 8.6% of them found once; the top ten carry roughly 18%. The sample here was PBMCs, taken around 45 days after the first yellow fever vaccination. The gene calls are TRBV30 and TRBJ2-1; a weak D match, TRBD2 (6 bases). This clonotype originated in a man aged 18 to 30 who received the YFV17D yellow fever vaccine. The CDR3 DNA is TGTGCCTGGAGTGTACCGGGGGACCCCTACAATGAGCAGTTCTTC. Protein sequence: CAWSVPGDPYNEQFF.